These T cell receptor beta chains were read from a single sample in a study of blood T cell repertoires in COVID-19. The repertoire was sequenced with immunoSEQ multiplex PCR; TCRdb's copy has only in-frame clones and lacks some. The data hold a few hundred thousand clones, with roughly 90% observed a single time. Sequenced: PBMCs or T cells enriched from blood (not recorded which). These receptors were collected from a young woman who had recovered from COVID-19. Both conserved end residues are part of each CDR3. The D gene is left open where the match is weak. Clone size is stated in some rows and not others, as once, few, many or a class when expanded.

cdr3_length	v_call	clone_size	d_call	j_call	cdr3_aa	cdr3_nt
17	TRBV4-2	.	TRBD2	TRBJ2-1	CASSQDLRASGRNKQFF	TGTGCCAGCAGCCAAGATCTTCGGGCTAGCGGGAGGAACAAGCAGTTCTTC
17	TRBV6-6	once	TRBD2	TRBJ2-2	CASIRTSGRADTGELFF	TGTGCCAGCATTCGGACTAGCGGGAGGGCGGACACCGGGGAGCTGTTTTTT
12	TRBV12-3/TRBV12-4	.	TRBD1	TRBJ1-2	CASRDRGGGYTF	TGTGCCAGCAGGGACAGGGGAGGTGGCTACACCTTC
15	TRBV6-6	.	TRBD1	TRBJ2-7	CASSYFSTGTYEQYF	TGTGCCAGCAGTTACTTCTCGACAGGGACCTACGAGCAGTACTTC
14	TRBV5-1	.	.	TRBJ2-5	CASNLRGTEETQYF	TGCGCCAGCAATCTCCGGGGGACAGAAGAGACCCAGTACTTC
14	TRBV19	.	.	TRBJ1-5	CASSRQNSNQPQHF	TGTGCCAGTAGTAGACAGAATAGCAATCAGCCCCAGCATTTT
17	TRBV28	.	.	TRBJ2-7	CARNSKTDRKRSYEQYF	TGTGCCAGAAACTCCAAGACCGACAGGAAAAGGTCCTACGAGCAGTACTTC
17	TRBV5-4	.	TRBD2	TRBJ2-1	CASSLGGLAGGYNEQFF	TGTGCCAGCAGCTTGGGTGGACTAGCGGGGGGGTACAATGAGCAGTTCTTC
15	TRBV4-1	.	.	TRBJ2-3	CASSHPSLSTDTQYF	TGCGCCAGCAGCCACCCCTCACTTAGCACAGATACGCAGTATTTT
14	TRBV5-1	.	.	TRBJ1-6	CASTLDISNSPLHF	TGCGCCAGTACCTTAGATATCTCCAATTCACCCCTCCACTTT
12	TRBV12-3/TRBV12-4	once	.	TRBJ2-7	CASSQVRYEQYF	TGTGCCAGCTCCCAAGTCAGATACGAGCAGTACTTC
14	TRBV30	.	.	TRBJ1-1	CAWSREQLNTEAFF	TGTGCCTGGAGTAGAGAACAACTAAACACTGAAGCTTTCTTT
14	TRBV5-6	few	.	TRBJ1-5	CASSLGRSLGPQHF	TGTGCCAGCAGCTTGGGACGGAGTTTGGGGCCCCAGCATTTT
14	TRBV15	.	TRBD1	TRBJ2-7	CATSRPSGTGGNYF	TGTGCCACCAGCAGACCCAGTGGGACAGGGGGCAATTACTTC
18	TRBV29-1	.	.	TRBJ2-1	CSVPRNRPGRLVYNEQFF	TGCAGCGTGCCCAGAAACAGGCCGGGCCGGTTGGTCTACAATGAGCAGTTCTTC
15	TRBV28	once	TRBD2	TRBJ2-7	CASSLAASGQYEQYF	TGTGCCAGCTCTCTTGCGGCTAGCGGACAATACGAGCAGTACTTC
14	TRBV7-9	.	.	TRBJ2-3	CASSWPRSTDTQYF	TGTGCCAGCAGCTGGCCTAGGTCCACAGATACGCAGTATTTT
15	TRBV28	.	TRBD2	TRBJ2-7	CASSPEGGRYFGQYF	TGTGCCAGCAGCCCGGAGGGAGGGCGGTACTTTGGGCAGTACTTC
15	TRBV27	.	TRBD2	TRBJ2-7	CASSPGTRSSYEQYF	TGTGCCAGCAGTCCCGGGACTAGGAGCTCCTACGAGCAGTACTTC
11	TRBV7-9	.	.	TRBJ2-7	CASSLFREQYF	TGTGCCAGCAGCTTATTCCGCGAGCAGTACTTC
15	TRBV6-5	.	TRBD1	TRBJ1-1	CASSSQTGWGTEAFF	TGTGCCAGCAGTTCTCAGACAGGGTGGGGAACTGAAGCTTTCTTT
15	TRBV5-1	few	.	TRBJ1-3	CASSLVGGTGNTIYF	TGCGCCAGCAGCTTGGTCGGGGGGACTGGAAACACCATATATTTT
16	TRBV5-5	.	TRBD1	TRBJ1-2	CASSLGQDGANYGYTF	TGTGCCAGCAGTCTTGGACAGGACGGGGCTAACTATGGCTACACCTTC
13	TRBV7-9	.	.	TRBJ1-2	CASSYKGGSGYTF	TGTGCCAGCAGCTACAAGGGGGGGTCTGGCTACACCTTC
14	TRBV28	.	.	TRBJ2-7	CASSESQVYYEQYF	TGTGCCAGCAGCGAGTCACAGGTTTACTACGAGCAGTACTTC
16	TRBV4-3	.	.	TRBJ1-2	CASSQEALAAGHGYTF	TGCGCCAGCAGCCAAGAGGCACTGGCGGCAGGGCATGGCTACACCTTC
20	TRBV9	.	TRBD1	TRBJ1-5	CASSPPYPGGQVPHNQPQHF	TGTGCCAGCAGCCCACCCTACCCCGGGGGACAGGTCCCCCACAATCAGCCCCAGCATTTT
18	TRBV7-8	.	TRBD2	TRBJ2-7	CASSSKNLGLAGIYEQYF	TGTGCCAGCAGCTCTAAAAACCTGGGACTAGCGGGGATCTACGAGCAGTACTTC